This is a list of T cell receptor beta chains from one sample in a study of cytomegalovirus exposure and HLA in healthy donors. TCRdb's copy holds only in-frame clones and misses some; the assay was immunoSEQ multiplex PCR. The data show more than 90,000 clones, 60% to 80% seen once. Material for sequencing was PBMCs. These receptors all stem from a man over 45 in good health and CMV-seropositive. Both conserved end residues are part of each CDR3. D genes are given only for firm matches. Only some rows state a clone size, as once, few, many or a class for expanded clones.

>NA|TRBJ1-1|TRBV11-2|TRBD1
CASSLRQQGRTEAFF
TGTGCCAGTAGCTTACGCCAACAGGGGAGGACTGAAGCTTTCTTT
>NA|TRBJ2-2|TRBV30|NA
CAWRPRGASITGELFF
TGTGCCTGGAGGCCACGGGGGGCAAGTATCACCGGGGAGCTGTTTTTT
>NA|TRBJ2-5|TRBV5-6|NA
CASSLRGAVETQYF
TGTGCCAGCAGCTTGCGTGGGGCTGTAGAGACCCAGTACTTC
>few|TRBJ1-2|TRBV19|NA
CASSTPQGYGYTF
TGTGCCAGTAGTACTCCGCAGGGCTATGGCTACACCTTC
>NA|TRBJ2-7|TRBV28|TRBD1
CASIPGTGAYEQYF
TGTGCCAGCATACCCGGGACAGGGGCCTACGAGCAGTACTTC
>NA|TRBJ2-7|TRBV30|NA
CAWSVGGTPSNEQYF
TGTGCCTGGAGTGTTGGGGGCACGCCTTCGAACGAGCAGTACTTC
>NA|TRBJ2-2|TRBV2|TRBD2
CASSRGLAGTGRTGELFF
TGTGCCAGCAGTAGGGGACTAGCGGGAACGGGCCGTACCGGGGAGCTGTTTTTT
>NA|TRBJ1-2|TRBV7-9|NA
CASSKQGPYGYTF
TGTGCCAGCAGCAAACAGGGTCCCTATGGCTACACCTTC
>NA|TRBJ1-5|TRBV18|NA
CASNPSGGNQPQHF
TGTGCCAGCAACCCTTCGGGCGGGAATCAGCCCCAGCATTTT
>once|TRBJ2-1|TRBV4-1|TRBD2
CASSQLTSVEQFF
TGCGCCAGCAGCCAACTGACTAGCGTTGAGCAGTTCTTC
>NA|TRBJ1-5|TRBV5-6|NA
CASSLRAGTKRQPQHF
TGTGCCAGCAGCTTGAGGGCAGGGACAAAGCGGCAGCCCCAGCATTTT
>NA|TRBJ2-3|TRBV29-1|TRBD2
CSVEVDERGFSGTDTQYF
TGCAGCGTTGAAGTCGACGAGCGGGGGTTCTCGGGCACAGATACGCAGTATTTT
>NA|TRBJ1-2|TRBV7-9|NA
CSSSLERDGYTF
TGTTCCAGCAGCTTAGAACGGGATGGCTACACCTTC
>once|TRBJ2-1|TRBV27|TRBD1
CASSGTGRNNEQFF
TGTGCCAGCAGCGGGACAGGGAGAAACAATGAGCAGTTCTTC
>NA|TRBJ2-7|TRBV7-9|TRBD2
CASSLGVPSGRTYEQYF
TGTGCCAGCAGCTTAGGAGTCCCTAGCGGGAGGACCTACGAGCAGTACTTC
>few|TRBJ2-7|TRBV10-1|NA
CASRVRTPDYEQYF
TGCGCCAGCAGGGTTCGGACTCCTGACTACGAGCAGTACTTC
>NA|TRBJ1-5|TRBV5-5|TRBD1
CASSQQGDQPQHF
TGTGCCAGCAGCCAGCAGGGGGACCAGCCCCAGCATTTT
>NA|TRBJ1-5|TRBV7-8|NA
CASSLTGGQPQHF
TGTGCCAGCAGCTTGACAGGTGGACAGCCCCAGCATTTT
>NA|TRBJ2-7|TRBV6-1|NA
CASSEGGYFEQYF
TGTGCCAGCAGTGAAGGAGGCTATTTCGAGCAGTACTTC
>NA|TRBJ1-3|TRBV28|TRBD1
CASSNTGAGNTIYF
TGTGCCAGCAGTAATACAGGGGCTGGAAACACCATATATTTT
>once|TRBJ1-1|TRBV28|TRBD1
CASSLPLGTGGANTEAFF
TGTGCCAGCAGTTTGCCTTTGGGGACAGGGGGCGCGAACACTGAAGCTTTCTTT
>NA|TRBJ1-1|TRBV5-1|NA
CASSLTEGVGTEAFF
TGCGCCAGCAGCTTGACGGAGGGTGTGGGAACTGAAGCTTTCTTT
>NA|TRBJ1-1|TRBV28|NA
CASIYFGYSLNEAFF
TGTGCCAGCATTTACTTCGGGTATAGTCTTAATGAAGCTTTCTTT
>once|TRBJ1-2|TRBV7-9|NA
CASSLVGGTPYGYTF
TGTGCCAGCAGCTTAGTAGGAGGAACCCCCTATGGCTACACCTTC
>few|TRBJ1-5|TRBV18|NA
CASSPGPLQPQHF
TGTGCCAGCTCACCAGGGCCTTTGCAGCCCCAGCATTTT
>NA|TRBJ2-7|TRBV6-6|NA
CASSSQGSVYEQYF
TGTGCCAGCAGTTCACAGGGATCGGTCTACGAGCAGTACTTC
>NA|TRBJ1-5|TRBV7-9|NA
CASSLEGPQPQHF
TGTGCCAGCAGCTTAGAGGGGCCGCAGCCCCAGCATTTT
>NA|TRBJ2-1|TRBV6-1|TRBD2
CASSGVAGAINEQFF
TGTGCCAGCAGTGGAGTAGCGGGAGCCATAAATGAGCAGTTCTTC
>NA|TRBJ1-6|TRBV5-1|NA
CASSYGQPTTNNSPLHF
TGCGCCAGCAGCTATGGACAGCCAACTACCAATAATTCACCCCTCCACTTT
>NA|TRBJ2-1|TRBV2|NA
CASRAGLSEQFF
TGTGCCAGCAGGGCAGGGTTGAGTGAGCAGTTCTTC
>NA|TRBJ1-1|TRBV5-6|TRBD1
CASSLGDRGYTEAFF
TGTGCCAGCAGCTTGGGGGACAGAGGCTACACTGAAGCTTTCTTT
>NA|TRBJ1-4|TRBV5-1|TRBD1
CASSFTGGENEKLFF
TGCGCCAGCAGCTTCACAGGGGGCGAGAATGAAAAACTGTTTTTT